The present entry profiles one TCR beta chain with its context. Its antigen is still unknown. No clone much larger than this one lies a single base away; base qualities are absent. These data belong to a study of Ad26.COV2.S vaccination and SARS-CoV-2 variants (dated by TCRdb to the early 2020s). For the study in its entirety: Donors in the vaccine arm were drawn from COV1001, a phase I-IIa trial of Ad26.COV2.S in healthy adults that was multicentre, randomized, double-blind and placebo-controlled. A total of approximately 30 samples were included in the TCR-sequenced set, comprising about 20 Ad26.COV2.S vaccine recipients, 5 placebo recipients and 8 SARS-CoV-2 convalescent individuals. The specificity and breadth of SARS-CoV-2-reactive T cell receptors after Ad26.COV2.S vaccination were assessed by TCRbeta repertoire sequencing. Ad26.COV2.S was given intramuscularly at 5x10^10 or 1x10^11 viral particles, as a single shot or as two shots 56 days apart. Trial participants were randomized into five groups of five: low-dose or high-dose Ad26.COV2.S given once or twice, or placebo on both occasions. Throughout the experiments and outcome assessment, investigators stayed blinded to trial group allocation.

The treatment or condition label on this specimen signifies: around 19 received Ad26.COV2.S at low or high dose, single or two shots; about 5 received placebo; per-sample allocation not given. For vaccine and placebo recipients, the sequenced repertoires came from samples collected on day 63 after the first injection. In Cohort 1b, 25 to 30 adults aged 18-55 years were enrolled at a single site in Boston, USA, between 29 July and 7 August 2020. As a vaccine, Ad26.COV2.S was a replication-incompetent adenovirus type 26 vector that expressed a prefusion-stabilized SARS-CoV-2 spike protein derived from the original Wuhan strain. The immunoSEQ Assay was the method used to sequence TCRbeta CDR3 regions. After extraction, genomic DNA underwent amplification by bias-controlled multiplex PCR, followed by high-throughput sequencing. Regarding the original processing steps: To quantify the absolute abundance of each unique TCRbeta CDR3 region, sequences were collapsed and filtered. Usable DNA was measured by amplifying reference genes present in all nucleated cells, and TCRbeta template counts were normalized to that usable DNA to estimate T cell fraction. Repertoire TCRs were annotated as SARS-CoV-2-specific when V gene, CDR3 amino acid sequence and J gene were exactly matched to a known reactive TCR set. The reference SARS-CoV-2 TCR set was derived from MIRA and filtered for enrichment in COVID-19-positive ImmuneCODE repertoires, a step that removed public or cross-reactive TCRs. Based on the MIRA antigens, annotated TCRs were further analysed at the level of specific ORF or position within ORF. Breadth was defined as the number of annotated unique rearrangements divided by the total number of unique productive rearrangements, and depth was defined as the summed frequency of the annotated unique rearrangements. Two-sided Wilcoxon rank-sum tests were applied when comparing TCR breadth between groups. TCRdb limited this immuneACCESS table to in-frame rearrangements with V and J called. A share of clones is missing; checked studies link under half to unresolved V genes, and the rest is unexplained. For V, J and clone size, that table is used; D and trimming come from the DNA. The sample has 380,000 or so clones on record, roughly 85% of them singletons. The top ten clones comprise more than 7% of the sample.

Trimming removed 2 bases from V and 2 bases from J, leaving 15 bases between the germline ends. The CDR1 and CDR2 encoded by the germline V gene (reference sequence) are SEHNR and FQNEAQ. Its CDR3 holds 16 amino acids, cysteine through phenylalanine. This entry keeps only the CDR3 DNA: 48 bases, framed from base 1. The study at large found these results: The study lacked the statistical power to compare responses across vaccine doses or regimens. Spike-specific TCR breadth was higher in Ad26.COV2.S recipients than in placebo recipients (P = 0.0014). After vaccination, substantial breadth of spike-specific CD8+ and CD4+ T cell responses was reported. Comparable non-spike TCR breadth was observed between vaccine and placebo recipients, consistent with only spike being contained in the vaccine. The authors noted that total T cell responses may have been underestimated by the TCR breadth and depth analyses.

Sample: peripheral blood, taken in a trial of Ad26.COV2.S vaccine versus placebo. This TCR was sampled from a person between 18 and 65 years old who received the Ad26.COV2.S COVID-19 vaccine or a placebo. Recombination connected TRBV7-9 to TRBJ2-5; the D segment could be TRBD2, given 6 matching bases. CDR3 loop: CASSLRVAGTQETQYF. The nucleotide sequence is TGTGCCAGCAGCTTACGGGTGGCGGGGACGCAAGAGACCCAGTACTTC.